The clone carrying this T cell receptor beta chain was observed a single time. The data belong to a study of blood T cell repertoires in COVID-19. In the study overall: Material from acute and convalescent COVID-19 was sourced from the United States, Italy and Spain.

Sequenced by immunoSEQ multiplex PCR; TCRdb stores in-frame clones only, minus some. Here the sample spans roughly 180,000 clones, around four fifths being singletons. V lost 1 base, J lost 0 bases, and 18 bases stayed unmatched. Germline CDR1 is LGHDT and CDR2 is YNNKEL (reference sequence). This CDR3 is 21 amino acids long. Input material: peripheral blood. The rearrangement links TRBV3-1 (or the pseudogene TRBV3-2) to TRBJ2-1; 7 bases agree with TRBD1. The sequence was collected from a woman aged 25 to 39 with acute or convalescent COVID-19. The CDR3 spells CASSQVSPKDINRGSYNEQFF. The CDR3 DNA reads TGTGCCAGCAGCCAAGTCAGCCCCAAGGACATAAACAGGGGCTCCTACAATGAGCAGTTCTTC.